These 10 T cell receptor beta chains were sequenced from one sample in a study of T cell responses to AZD1222 COVID-19 vaccine. Data came from immunoSEQ multiplex PCR; TCRdb stores just in-frame clones and leaves some out. The sample lists around 140,000 clones, around 90% seen once, with about 1.9% in the top ten. The sequencing here drew on peripheral blood, taken 28 days after the second AZD1222 dose. The receptors shown here come from an adult who received the AZD1222 COVID-19 vaccine.

V is TRBV6-5 and J is TRBJ1-1, with 8 nucleotides matching TRBD1. The V segment lost 7 bases and the J segment 1 base; nucleotides outside the gene matches: 5. Germline V lookup: CDR1 MNHEY, CDR2 SVGAGI. The CDR3 length is 14 residues. The CDR3 DNA is TGTGCCAGCATTTCCCAGGGGGCGAACACTGAAGCTTTCTTT. Its translation: CASISQGANTEAFF.

CDR3 sequence (DNA): TGTGCCAGCAGCTTAGGGCAGGGGAACTACGAGCAGTACGTC. Residues: CASSLGQGNYEQYV. This chain links TRBV7-9 with TRBJ2-7; TRBD1 is a possible D gene (6 bases). Germline CDR1 SEHNR, CDR2 FQNEAQ (reference sequence). The CDR3 covers 14 residues. Between the trimmed V and J ends, which lost 1 base and 3 bases, there was a span of 10 bases.

The chain carries TRBV21-1 and TRBJ1-2; TRBD1 is the table's D call and was not checked against the DNA. TRBV21-1 counts as a pseudogene. The CDR3 runs 17 residues. In DNA form, the CDR3 reads TGTGCCAGCAGCAAAAGGGGTATCAGGGGAACTAACTATGGCTACACCTTC. The encoded protein is CASSKRGIRGTNYGYTF.

CDR3 loop: CASSQSGVSNQPQHF. The CDR3 nucleotides read TGTGCCAGCAGCCAATCCGGGGTAAGCAATCAGCCCCAGCATTTT. The J gene is TRBJ1-5, the V gene TRBV3-1 (or the pseudogene TRBV3-2); unclear D gene. The CDR3 is 15 amino acids. The germline V gene has CDR1 LGHDT and CDR2 YNNKEL (reference sequence). Trimming cost V 2 bases and J 1 base, with 9 bases left between them.

A single count supports this clone. This chain links TRBV15 with TRBJ1-1, with 7 bases identical to TRBD1. The CDR3 extends over 15 amino acids. Germline V gene lookup returns CDR1 LNHNV and CDR2 YYDKDF (reference sequence). V shed 5 bases, J shed 0 bases, and the junction held 6 bases outside the gene matches. The CDR3 loop is CATSARTGLNTEAFF. CDR3 DNA: TGTGCCACCAGCGCACGGACAGGACTGAACACTGAAGCTTTCTTT.

A few counts support this clone. The chain is built from TRBV12-5 and TRBJ1-5; no clear D gene. The CDR3 is 13 residues long. CDR1 and CDR2 from the germline V gene are LGHNT and FRNRAP. Trimming stripped 7 bases from V and 3 bases from J, with 10 bases between. The CDR3 loop reads CASASDLNQPQHF. CDR3 bases: TGTGCTAGTGCTTCGGACCTCAATCAGCCCCAGCATTTT.

The rearrangement uses TRBV7-8 and TRBJ2-5; possible D gene TRBD1, 5 bases. The CDR3 consists of 14 residues. Germline values: CDR1 SGHVS, CDR2 FQNEAQ. Trimming took off 2 bases at V and 4 bases at J, with 11 bases between the two ends. The CDR3 is CASSLRWGRETQYF. Here the CDR3 DNA reads TGTGCCAGCAGCTTAAGGTGGGGCAGAGAGACCCAGTACTTC. Based on the CDR3 plus reference TRBV7-8 and TRBJ2-5, the full variable domain is GAGVSQSPRYKVAKRGQDVALRCDPISGHVSLFWYQQALGQGPEFLTYFQNEAQLDKSGLPSDRFFAERPEGSVSTLKIQRTQQEDSAVYLCASSLRWGRETQYFGPGTRLLVL.

The chain uses TRBV7-9 and TRBJ2-3; D not resolved. CDR1 and CDR2 (germline): SEHNR, FQNEAQ (reference sequence). There are 11 residues in the CDR3. V lost 1 base to trimming and J lost 10 bases, with 6 bases between them. In DNA form, the CDR3 reads TGTGCCAGCAGCTTAGGGGATCCGCAGTATTTT. Its translation is CASSLGDPQYF.

The chain links TRBV9 to TRBJ2-3; the match to TRBD2 covers 9 bases. Germline V gene lookup returns CDR1 SGDLS and CDR2 YYNGEE. The CDR3 spans 15 residues. Trimming took 0 bases from V and 4 from J; bases not matched to a gene: 3. This CDR3 reads CASSVVTSGSDTQYF. CDR3 DNA: TGTGCCAGCAGCGTAGTGACTAGCGGATCAGATACGCAGTATTTT.

This clone was seen a few times. J is TRBJ2-7 and V is TRBV7-2; possibly TRBD2 for D (6 bases). This CDR3 is 13 amino acids long. Germline CDR1 SGHTA, CDR2 FQGNSA. V lost 1 base, J lost 7 bases, and 11 bases lay in between. In DNA, the CDR3 is TGTGCCAGCAGCTTAGTGTGGCTAGCGGAGCAGTACGTC. Protein product: CASSLVWLAEQYV.